Listed here are 14 T cell receptor beta chains from one sample, sequenced in a study of shared clonotypes between healthy human individuals. Assay used: immunoSEQ multiplex PCR; TCRdb lists only in-frame clones, some missing. The sample yields more than 850,000 clones, 78% seen once. Sequencing used memory CD4+ T cells from PBMCs. The subset denotes: CD45RA-negative fraction. The receptor set was obtained from a man aged 18-30 years in good health. Some clones in this sample may be carry-over from other donors' samples.

V gene TRBV5-1 combines with J gene TRBJ1-2; 8 positions match TRBD1. The V gene end was trimmed by 1 base and the J gene end by 2 bases; junction bases not matched to a gene: 4. The germline gives CDR1 SGHRS, CDR2 YFSETQ. The CDR3 totals 15 residues. The CDR3 nucleotides read TGCGCCAGCAGCTTGCGACAGGGGAACAACTATGGCTACACCTTC. Protein: CASSLRQGNNYGYTF.

The rearrangement uses TRBV21-1 and TRBJ2-7; the DNA was not compared with TRBD2, the D call given in the table. TRBV21-1 is reported as a pseudogene. This CDR3 is built from 18 residues. The CDR3, as DNA: TGTGCCAGCAGCAAGGCCCACCCCCCTAGCGGGGTCTCCTACGAGCAGTACTTC. Amino acid sequence: CASSKAHPPSGVSYEQYF.

This clone occurred once. This chain joins TRBV30 and TRBJ2-7; no definite D call. Germline CDR1 GTSNPN, CDR2 SVGIG (reference sequence). This CDR3 contains 11 residues. Trimming removed 3 bases at V and 6 bases at J, with 9 bases between. The CDR3 DNA is TGTGCCTGGAGGGCGACAAGCGAGCAGTACTTC. This sequence encodes CAWRATSEQYF.

This chain links TRBV18 with TRBJ2-6; D is perhaps TRBD1 (5 bases). CDR3 size: 16 residues. Trimming stripped 0 bases from V and 4 bases from J, with 10 bases between. The germline V gene encodes CDR1 KGHSH and CDR2 LQKENI. The CDR3 here is CASSPPVGAGANVLTF. In DNA, the CDR3 is TGTGCCAGCTCACCACCGGTAGGGGCAGGGGCCAACGTCCTGACTTTC.

This chain joins TRBV5-4 and TRBJ2-5; D ambiguous. Germline CDR1 SGHNT, CDR2 YYREEE (reference sequence). CDR3 length: 15 amino acids. V was shortened by 0 bases and J by 2 bases, with 11 bases between the two germline ends. The CDR3, as DNA: TGTGCCAGCAGCTTGGTAGCAGACTTACAAGAGACCCAGTACTTC. Its protein product is CASSLVADLQETQYF.

This clone was recorded a few times. The chain carries TRBV16 and TRBJ2-3; D possibly corresponds to TRBD2 (5 bases). CDR1 is KGHSY, CDR2 FQNENV, per germline. V lost 0 bases and J lost 6, with 10 bases in between. This CDR3 is built from 14 residues. Here the CDR3 reads CASSQSSGKDTQYF. The CDR3 DNA reads TGTGCCAGCAGCCAATCATCGGGAAAGGATACGCAGTATTTT.

The chain links TRBV10-1 to TRBJ2-7; the match to TRBD2 covers 8 bases. The length of the CDR3 is 14 residues. V trimming: 4 bases; J trimming: 7 bases; junction bases outside the gene matches: 9. Germline V gene sequence: CDR1 WNHNN, CDR2 SYGVQD (reference sequence). The CDR3 nucleotides are TGCGCCAGCAGTGGGCGGGGGGCTTTTGAGGAGCAGTACTTC. Amino acids: CASSGRGAFEEQYF.

The chain couples TRBV29-1 to TRBJ2-5; no firm D call. The CDR3 length is 13 residues. Germline V gene lookup returns CDR1 SQVTM and CDR2 ANQGSEA. Trimming shortened V by 3 bases and J by 2 bases, and 10 bases separated the two germline ends. CDR3 DNA sequence: TGCAGCGTTGAGGCACAGTTACAAGAGACCCAGTACTTC. Residues: CSVEAQLQETQYF. Full variable domain (rest looked up from reference TRBV29-1 and TRBJ2-5): SAVISQKPSRDICQRGTSLTIQCQVDSQVTMMFWYRQQPGQSLTLIATANQGSEATYESGFVIDKFPISRPNLTFSTLTVSNMSPEDSSIYLCSVEAQLQETQYFGPGTRLLVL.

This clone has a handful of counts. The sample has other DNA sequences that encode this CDR3 too. The V and J genes are TRBV25-1 and TRBJ2-3; D might be TRBD1 (6 bases). The length of the CDR3 is 15 residues. Trimming took 2 bases from V and 0 from J, leaving 9 bases between them. Germline V gene data show CDR1 as MGHDK and CDR2 as SYGVNS. CDR3 nucleotides: TGTGCCAGCAGTGAAACAACAGGGAGCACAGATACGCAGTATTTT. Translation gives CASSETTGSTDTQYF.

This clone was seen more than once but under ten times. CDR3 nucleotide sequence: TGTGCCAGCAGCTTGGGGCAGGGGGCAAACATTCAGTACTTC. It yields the protein CASSLGQGANIQYF. This chain joins TRBV5-4 and TRBJ2-4; 8 bases map to TRBD1. V shed 0 bases and J 6 bases; nucleotides not matched to a gene: 2. The CDR3 spans 14 residues. Germline CDR1 is SGHNT and CDR2 is YYREEE (reference sequence).

The chain uses TRBV28 and TRBJ2-7; 13 positions match TRBD2. V was clipped by 6 bases and J by 4 bases; unmatched bases: 9. From germline, CDR1 is MDHEN and CDR2 SYDVKM. The length of the CDR3 is 16 residues. The CDR3 nucleotides are TGTGCCAGCAGGCCCGGACTAGCGGGAGTAAGTTACGAGCAGTACTTC. Translated: CASRPGLAGVSYEQYF.

The rearrangement links TRBV14 to TRBJ2-1; no reliable D call. V gave up 7 bases and J gave up 6 bases, with 16 bases separating them. The CDR3 length is 14 residues. The V gene's germline CDR1 is SGHDN and CDR2 FVKESK. The CDR3: CASTPLYGRNEQFF. CDR3 in DNA: TGTGCCAGCACGCCCCTTTATGGACGCAATGAGCAGTTCTTC.

The CDR3 reads CASSGPRDTGELFF. CDR3 DNA sequence: TGCGCCAGCAGTGGACCCCGGGACACCGGGGAGCTGTTTTTT. The rearrangement joins TRBV4-1 to TRBJ2-2; D not resolved. This CDR3 has 14 residues. Trimming pared 6 bases from V and 3 bases from J, leaving 11 bases between. Germline-derived CDR1 and CDR2 are MGHRA and YSYEKL.

The chain has TRBV10-1 and TRBJ1-1, with a possible D match to TRBD1 (5 bases). CDR1 WNHNN and CDR2 SYGVQD come from the germline V gene (reference sequence). The CDR3 contains 12 residues. Trimming stripped 8 bases from V and 3 bases from J, with 10 bases between. CDR3 amino acids: CASVGGDTEAFF. The DNA for the CDR3 is TGCGCCAGCGTCGGGGGGGACACTGAAGCTTTCTTT.